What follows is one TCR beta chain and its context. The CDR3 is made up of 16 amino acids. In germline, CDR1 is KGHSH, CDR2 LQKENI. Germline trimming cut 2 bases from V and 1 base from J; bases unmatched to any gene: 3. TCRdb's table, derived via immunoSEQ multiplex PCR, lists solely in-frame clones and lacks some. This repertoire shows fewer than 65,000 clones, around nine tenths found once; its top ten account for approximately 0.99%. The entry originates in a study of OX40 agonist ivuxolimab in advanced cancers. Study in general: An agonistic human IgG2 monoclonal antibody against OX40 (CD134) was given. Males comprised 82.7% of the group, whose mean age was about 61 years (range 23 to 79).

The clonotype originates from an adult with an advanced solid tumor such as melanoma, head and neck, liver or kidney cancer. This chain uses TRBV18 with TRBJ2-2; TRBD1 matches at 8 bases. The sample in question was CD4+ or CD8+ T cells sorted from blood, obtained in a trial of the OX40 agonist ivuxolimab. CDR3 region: CASSPLGTGNTGELFF. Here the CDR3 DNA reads TGTGCCAGCTCACCATTAGGGACAGGGAACACCGGGGAGCTGTTTTTT.